The rows below give T cell receptor beta chains drawn from one sample of a study of beta chain features in type 1 diabetes. The assay was immunoSEQ multiplex PCR, and TCRdb's table has in-frame clones only and misses some. Among about 160,000 clones, 7.5% to 9.5% were seen once, and the ten largest hold 2% to 3%. The sample was central memory CD4+ T cells from blood. The receptors were gathered from a woman between 18 and 29 years old in good health. CDR3s include the opening cysteine and the closing phenylalanine or tryptophan. A D gene is named only where the DNA matches it firmly. Size values are once, few and many counts, or a class for expanded clones, and some rows have none.

V gene: TRBV14
D gene: TRBD1
J gene: TRBJ2-1
clone size: few
CDR3 protein: CASSQLTGQGEFF
CDR3 DNA: TGTGCCAGCAGCCAACTTACTGGACAGGGGGAGTTCTTC

V gene: TRBV5-6
D gene: NA
J gene: TRBJ1-1
clone size: few
CDR3 protein: CASSSEGTEAFF
CDR3 DNA: TGTGCCAGCAGCTCGGAGGGGACTGAAGCTTTCTTT

V gene: TRBV30
D gene: NA
J gene: TRBJ1-1
clone size: few
CDR3 protein: CACSERDTEAFF
CDR3 DNA: TGTGCCTGCTCAGAACGGGACACTGAAGCTTTCTTT

V gene: TRBV7-9
D gene: TRBD2
J gene: TRBJ2-3
clone size: few
CDR3 protein: CASSWGTSGEASTDTQYF
CDR3 DNA: TGTGCCAGCAGCTGGGGGACTAGCGGGGAGGCGTCGACAGATACGCAGTATTTT

V gene: TRBV6-1
D gene: NA
J gene: TRBJ2-3
clone size: NA
CDR3 protein: CASSSTGDTQYF
CDR3 DNA: TGTGCCAGCAGTTCCACCGGAGATACGCAGTATTTT

V gene: TRBV2
D gene: TRBD2
J gene: TRBJ2-3
clone size: few
CDR3 protein: CASSEDAGGSDTQYF
CDR3 DNA: TGTGCCAGCAGTGAAGACGCGGGGGGGTCAGATACGCAGTATTTT

V gene: TRBV5-1
D gene: TRBD1
J gene: TRBJ1-2
clone size: NA
CDR3 protein: CASVPGQGSLYGYTF
CDR3 DNA: TGCGCCAGCGTTCCGGGACAGGGGAGCCTCTATGGCTACACCTTC

V gene: TRBV11-2
D gene: NA
J gene: TRBJ2-7
clone size: few
CDR3 protein: CASSRTLGGEQYF
CDR3 DNA: TGTGCCAGCAGCCGAACGCTGGGAGGCGAGCAGTACTTC

V gene: TRBV5-5
D gene: TRBD1
J gene: TRBJ2-7
clone size: few
CDR3 protein: CASSSSSGTGTYEQYF
CDR3 DNA: TGTGCCAGCAGTTCTTCTTCCGGGACAGGGACCTACGAGCAGTACTTC

V gene: TRBV4-3
D gene: TRBD1
J gene: TRBJ1-5
clone size: few
CDR3 protein: CASSQDRTGTGTAYQPQHF
CDR3 DNA: TGCGCCAGCAGCCAAGATCGGACCGGGACAGGGACAGCCTATCAGCCCCAGCATTTT

V gene: TRBV7-8
D gene: TRBD2
J gene: TRBJ2-3
clone size: many
CDR3 protein: CASSRLAGGITDTQYF
CDR3 DNA: TGTGCCAGCAGCAGACTAGCGGGAGGAATCACAGATACGCAGTATTTT

V gene: TRBV30
D gene: NA
J gene: TRBJ2-5
clone size: few
CDR3 protein: CAWSSWGQETQYF
CDR3 DNA: TGTGCCTGGAGTTCTTGGGGGCAGGAGACCCAGTACTTC

V gene: TRBV29-1
D gene: NA
J gene: TRBJ1-2
clone size: NA
CDR3 protein: CSVESVGHYGYTF
CDR3 DNA: TGCAGCGTTGAGTCGGTGGGGCACTATGGCTACACCTTC

V gene: TRBV6-5
D gene: NA
J gene: TRBJ2-7
clone size: few
CDR3 protein: CASSPTGYEQYF
CDR3 DNA: TGTGCCAGCAGTCCTACAGGGTACGAGCAGTACTTC

V gene: TRBV30
D gene: NA
J gene: TRBJ2-2
clone size: NA
CDR3 protein: CAWSAGEGRTGELFF
CDR3 DNA: TGTGCCTGGAGTGCCGGGGAAGGGAGGACCGGGGAGCTGTTTTTT

V gene: TRBV18
D gene: NA
J gene: TRBJ2-3
clone size: few
CDR3 protein: CASSPNVRQGTDTQYF
CDR3 DNA: TGTGCCAGCTCACCAAACGTTCGACAGGGCACAGATACGCAGTATTTT

V gene: TRBV2
D gene: TRBD2
J gene: TRBJ2-1
clone size: many
CDR3 protein: CASRASGGAGEQFF
CDR3 DNA: TGTGCCAGCAGAGCTAGCGGGGGGGCAGGGGAGCAGTTCTTC

V gene: TRBV4-2
D gene: NA
J gene: TRBJ1-1
clone size: few
CDR3 protein: CASSQGRGQRNTEAFF
CDR3 DNA: TGTGCCAGCAGCCAAGGTCGCGGACAGAGGAACACTGAAGCTTTCTTT

V gene: TRBV7-9
D gene: NA
J gene: TRBJ2-1
clone size: NA
CDR3 protein: CASSRENEQFF
CDR3 DNA: TGTGCCAGCAGCCGAGAAAATGAGCAGTTCTTC

V gene: TRBV6-6
D gene: NA
J gene: TRBJ2-3
clone size: few
CDR3 protein: CASSYGRVTADTQYF
CDR3 DNA: TGTGCCAGCAGTTATGGCCGGGTAACGGCAGATACGCAGTATTTT

V gene: TRBV28
D gene: NA
J gene: TRBJ1-1
clone size: NA
CDR3 protein: CASRTVTTMNTEAFF
CDR3 DNA: TGTGCCAGCAGGACGGTTACCACTATGAACACTGAAGCTTTCTTT

V gene: TRBV6-5
D gene: TRBD2
J gene: TRBJ2-5
clone size: NA
CDR3 protein: CASRPLLAGVETQYF
CDR3 DNA: TGTGCCAGCAGGCCCCTACTAGCGGGAGTTGAGACCCAGTACTTC

V gene: TRBV6-6
D gene: TRBD1
J gene: TRBJ2-5
clone size: NA
CDR3 protein: CASSSPDRKTQYF
CDR3 DNA: TGTGCCAGCAGTAGCCCGGACAGGAAGACCCAGTACTTC

V gene: TRBV30
D gene: TRBD2
J gene: TRBJ2-5
clone size: few
CDR3 protein: CAWSRGGGGQETQYF
CDR3 DNA: TGTGCCTGGAGTCGGGGGGGCGGAGGACAAGAGACCCAGTACTTC

V gene: TRBV18
D gene: NA
J gene: TRBJ1-5
clone size: few
CDR3 protein: CASSSIRRIRNQPQHF
CDR3 DNA: TGTGCCAGCTCATCCATAAGGAGGATTCGCAATCAGCCCCAGCATTTT

V gene: TRBV18
D gene: NA
J gene: TRBJ1-2
clone size: few
CDR3 protein: CASSPGIRTSYGYTF
CDR3 DNA: TGTGCCAGCTCACCAGGGATCAGAACTAGCTATGGCTACACCTTC

V gene: TRBV29-1
D gene: NA
J gene: TRBJ2-7
clone size: NA
CDR3 protein: CSVEVDSYEQYF
CDR3 DNA: TGCAGCGTTGAAGTCGACAGTTACGAGCAGTACTTC

V gene: TRBV30
D gene: TRBD1
J gene: TRBJ1-6
clone size: NA
CDR3 protein: CACRQGLLGTPLHF
CDR3 DNA: TGTGCCTGTCGACAGGGTCTTTTGGGGACACCCCTCCACTTT